These 11 T cell receptor beta chains were sequenced from one sample in a study of T cells in Graves' hyperthyroidism and ophthalmopathy. From RNA transcripts, TCR beta CDR3 regions were amplified. RT-PCR in the first round (using the HTBI primer set) targeted the TCR CDR3. TCRdb independently ran MiXCR on the multiplex PCR reads; one entry per CDR3 protein. The sample shows approximately 530,000 distinct CDR3 sequences, roughly 21% of them seen only once. Material for sequencing was blood. These receptors originate from a man in his forties with Graves' ophthalmopathy.

This clonotype was seen only a few times. This sequence may be a read error, since a much larger clone differs from it by one base. V gene TRBV11-1 combines with J gene TRBJ2-5; 7 nucleotides align to TRBD2. The V segment lost 1 base and the J segment 7 bases; nucleotides outside the gene matches: 12. The CDR3 extends over 16 amino acids. CDR1 and CDR2 (germline): SGHAT, FQDESV (reference sequence). DNA of the CDR3: TGTGCCAGCAGCTTAGGGGGGGGGGGACGAGGAGTGACCCAGTACTTC. Translating gives CASSLGGGGRGVTQYF.

The chain couples TRBV7-9 to TRBJ2-7; 7 positions match TRBD2. The CDR3 spans 14 residues. The germline CDR1 and CDR2 sequences are SEHNR and FQNEAQ (reference sequence). V was pared by 5 bases and J by 0 bases, with 4 bases of the junction left unmatched. The CDR3 spells CASSPWDYSYEQYF. Here the CDR3 DNA reads TGTGCCAGCAGCCCATGGGACTACTCCTACGAGCAGTACTTC.

This rearrangement joins TRBV6-1 to TRBJ2-7; 7 bases agree with TRBD1. Germline V gene lookup returns CDR1 MNHNS and CDR2 SASEGT. The CDR3 runs to 15 residues. The V gene end was trimmed by 7 bases and the J gene end by 7 bases; junction bases not matched to a gene: 16. The CDR3 DNA reads TGTGCCAGCATCACTCCCGGGACAGCCTTGAATGAGCAGTACTTC. It encodes CASITPGTALNEQYF.

Points on this clonotype: Being one base from a much bigger clone, this may be a read error. This chain links TRBV20-1 with TRBJ2-2; D may match TRBD1 or TRBD2 (5 bases each). Germline CDR1 and CDR2: DFQATT and SNEGSKA (reference sequence). The V end was cut by 0 bases, the J end by 7 bases, with 18 bases between. This CDR3 region has 16 residues. The DNA for the CDR3 is TGCAGTGCTAGAGATTCCACAGGACTTGGGGTCGGGGAGCTGTTTTTT. It codes for CSARDSTGLGVGELFF.

This clonotype was picked up a small number of times. The chain combines TRBV6-1 with TRBJ2-4; the match to TRBD2 covers 7 bases. V lost 1 base to trimming and J lost 8 bases; unmatched junction nucleotides: 5. CDR1 is MNHNS, CDR2 SASEGT, per germline. The CDR3 is made up of 14 amino acids. The CDR3 sequence is CASSEVSGGDIQYF. The CDR3 DNA sequence: TGTGCCAGCAGTGAAGTTTCGGGGGGAGACATTCAGTACTTC.

The chain links TRBV20-1 to TRBJ2-5, with 14 bases lining up with TRBD2. With 8 bases clipped from V and 4 bases from J, the junction kept 12 bases outside the gene matches. Looked up from germline, CDR1 is DFQATT and CDR2 is SNEGSKA (reference sequence). CDR3 length: 16 residues. The CDR3 region has the DNA TGCAGTAGTATCCGACTAGCGGGAGGGAAAGGAGAGACCCAGTACTTC. This sequence encodes CSSIRLAGGKGETQYF.

As for this clonotype: This clone may be a read error of a much larger clone one base away. The V and J genes are TRBV3-2 and TRBJ2-7; the table's D call, TRBD2, has no DNA check behind it. TRBV3-2 counts as a pseudogene. The CDR3 spans 15 residues. The CDR3 DNA is TGTGCCAGCAGCCTACCGGGACTAGCGGTAAATGAGCAGTACTTC. Protein: CASSLPGLAVNEQYF.

The V call is TRBV20-1, the J call TRBJ2-7, with TRBD1 identical over 9 bases. CDR1 and CDR2 (germline): DFQATT, SNEGSKA (reference sequence). J was trimmed by 3 bases and V by 5 bases; bases with no gene match: 17. This CDR3 contains 17 residues. Here the CDR3 reads CSAPPLLGTGFHYEQYF. DNA of the CDR3: TGCAGTGCTCCCCCGCTGTTAGGGACAGGGTTTCACTACGAGCAGTACTTC.

This clonotype was recorded only once. The J gene is TRBJ1-2, the V gene TRBV20-1; possibly TRBD1 for D (6 bases). The V gene lost 6 bases and the J gene lost 0 bases, with 17 bases spanning the gap. Germline V gives CDR1 DFQATT, CDR2 SNEGSKA (reference sequence). The CDR3 spans 15 residues. This CDR3 reads CSAGGTIPSNYGYTF. The CDR3 DNA follows: TGCAGTGCCGGCGGGACAATACCTTCTAACTATGGCTACACCTTC.

In its sample, this clonotype was seen a few times. The chain carries TRBV6-1 and TRBJ1-2; D is possibly TRBD1 (6 bases). Germline V gene data show CDR1 as MNHNS and CDR2 as SASEGT. V was cut by 7 bases and J by 4 bases, with 13 bases left in between. This CDR3 has 13 residues. The CDR3 sequence is CASTRGDIYGYTF. CDR3 sequence (DNA): TGTGCCAGCACTAGGGGGGACATCTATGGCTACACCTTC.

V and J are TRBV7-3 and TRBJ1-1; 7 bases are a match to TRBD1. Germline V lookup: CDR1 SGHTA, CDR2 FQGTGA. J lost 2 bases, V lost 1 base, and 7 bases had no gene match. The CDR3 loop spans 16 amino acids. The CDR3 sequence is CASSLRAGGINTEAFF. The CDR3, as DNA: TGTGCCAGCAGCTTAAGGGCAGGGGGGATCAACACTGAAGCTTTCTTT.